One TCR beta chain is described in this entry. Its antigen is currently not known. Base qualities are not at hand, and no much larger clone is one base apart. Full-length TCR variable regions were amplified by 5' RACE PCR with constant-region reverse primers, and semi-nested PCR with Nested Universal Primer A was subsequently performed. Using the ReliaPrep RNA Cell Miniprep System, total RNA was extracted, and the SMARTer RACE 5'/3' Kit was then used to reverse transcribe the RNA into 5'RACE-ready cDNA. Multiplex adaptors were used to barcode the full-length TCR alpha and beta libraries, which were then sequenced on an Illumina MiSeq. In the authors' own workflow: For each of nine subset-tissue groups, sequencing data from the five patients were combined, and the groups were compared by unsupervised clustering of TCR gene usage. The Morisita-Horn index, with shared sequences weighted by their contribution to each repertoire, was used to calculate repertoire similarity. The public reads were reanalyzed by TCRdb: fastp trimming at Q25, MiXCR alignment, in-frame beta chains only. Every entry covers one CDR3 protein and lists the most common genes and DNA from its rows. The V and J calls and clone size are TCRdb's, not the authors'. For this sample the table gives approximately 42,000 distinct CDR3 sequences, of which approximately 31% were detected only once. The ten biggest clones cover 3.7% of the sample.

These data belong to a study (dated by TCRdb to between 2015 and 2016). Broadly, across the study: The study examined whether tumor-infiltrating Tregs in breast cancer are drawn from blood Tregs or arise in situ by conversion from other CD4+ T cell subsets. On the study overall, not on this receptor specifically: Tumor memory CD4+ T cell TCR gene usage clustered with blood and lymph node memory CD4+ cells and lymph node naive CD4+ cells. Tumor-infiltrating Treg TCR alpha and beta sequences overlapped most with tumor naive CD4+ T cells, then with blood naive CD4+ T cells. Rather than covering whole repertoires, validation in the larger cohort was restricted to a single TCR beta V-J rearrangement.

There are 13 amino acids in the CDR3, from cysteine to phenylalanine inclusive. The CDR3 DNA has 39 bases and is translated from base 1. V is shortened by 6 bases, J by 5 bases, and the region joining them spans 10 bases. CDR1 is given as SEHNR and CDR2 as FQNEAQ, both from the germline V gene (reference sequence). CD4+CD45RO+CD25- cells were isolated as memory CD4+ T cells. Tregs, naive and memory CD4+ T cells from tumor, blood and ipsilateral draining lymph nodes of about five breast cancer patients underwent full-length TCR alpha and beta sequencing. Tumor tissue and lymph nodes obtained by ipsilateral axillary dissection were perfused with PBS, cut into small pieces and digested using collagenase I and hyaluronidase. Mononuclear cells from lymph nodes or around 53 ml of peripheral blood were isolated by Ficoll density gradient centrifugation. FACS confirmed that the sorted cell populations were more than 90% pure.

This sequence uses TRBV7-9 and TRBJ2-2; the D gene remains uncertain. This sequence was found in a female donor with breast cancer. Sequences were obtained from memory CD4+ T cells sorted from a lymph node. The cell subset or site label corresponds to: memory CD4+ T cells, CD4+CD45RO+CD25-. This receptor carries the CDR3 CASSFSVTGELFF. In nucleotides, the sequence is TGTGCCAGCAGTTTCAGCGTTACCGGGGAGCTGTTTTTT.